This T cell receptor (beta chain) stems from a study of blood T cells in healthy people across ages. Study-level findings and limits: With unsorted PBMCs, a conclusive comparison of naive versus antigen-experienced cells was not possible. Estimated diversity across one million T cells was deemed an underestimate. Both higher diversity and more naive CD4+ cells marked long-lived donors when set against aged donors. While age rose, TCR beta diversity per million T cells dropped in a roughly linear way.

The CDR3 consists of 17 residues. The V gene's germline CDR1 is MNHNY and CDR2 SVGAGI (reference sequence). V shed 6 bases and J 5 bases; nucleotides not matched to a gene: 13. Combining a sample-barcoded 5' primer with a J-beta primer mix, a second PCR ran for roughly 6 to 12 cycles. Each CDR3 protein is one row after TCRdb ran MiXCR on the 5' RACE reads. The data contain about 580,000 distinct CDR3 sequences, around 50% of them singletons. The sample holds many counts of this clonotype. Antigen specificity is unknown. The sequenced sample was blood. This receptor was identified in a man at least 80 years old in good health. V usage is TRBV6-6 and J usage is TRBJ2-7; 13 nucleotides align to TRBD2. The CDR3 region has the DNA TGTGCCAGCAGCCGTACTAGCGGGAGGGCCTTCGGAAACGAGCAGTACTTC. The encoded protein is CASSRTSGRAFGNEQYF.